These 3 T cell receptor beta chains came from one sample sequenced in a study of T-cell reconstitution after alpha-beta-depleted transplantation in children. The authors prepared the TCRbeta library with unique molecular identifiers. TCRdb fed the PCR reads into MiXCR, producing one record per CDR3 protein. The sample records hundreds of thousands of distinct CDR3 sequences, about 17% being singletons. The specimen was PBMCs, mostly from graft donor cells, collected 360 days after TCRalphabeta/CD19-depleted stem cell transplant. Every receptor here comes from a boy under two years old who had a stem cell transplant for Wiskott-Aldrich syndrome, so the T cells may come from the graft donor.

The genes are TRBV4-1 and TRBJ2-7; TRBD2 agrees at 9 bases. The CDR3 sequence is 16 residues long. Germline loops: CDR1 MGHRA, CDR2 YSYEKL. V lost 4 bases, J lost 4 bases, and 11 bases stayed unmatched. The CDR3 DNA sequence: TGCGCCAGCAGCCCGCAAAGGCTAGCGGGACCATACGAGCAGTACTTC. Residues: CASSPQRLAGPYEQYF.

V and J are TRBV5-5 and TRBJ1-6; D is ambiguous. There are 15 residues in the CDR3. V dropped 4 bases and J dropped 3 bases, with 11 bases sitting between them. Germline V CDR1 and CDR2: SGHKS, YYEKEE (reference sequence). The CDR3 DNA sequence: TGTGCCAGCAGCCTCAGGACGGACTATAATTCACCCCTCCACTTT. This gives the protein CASSLRTDYNSPLHF.

This clonotype was seen repeatedly, ten times or more. The gene calls are TRBV7-2 and TRBJ2-1; D possibly corresponds to TRBD2 (6 bases). V was pared by 3 bases and J by 10 bases, with 7 bases between. This CDR3 region has 11 residues. In germline, CDR1 is SGHTA, CDR2 FQGNSA. CDR3 in DNA: TGTGCCAGCAGCTTTAGCGGCGAGCAGTTCTTC. Amino acids: CASSFSGEQFF.